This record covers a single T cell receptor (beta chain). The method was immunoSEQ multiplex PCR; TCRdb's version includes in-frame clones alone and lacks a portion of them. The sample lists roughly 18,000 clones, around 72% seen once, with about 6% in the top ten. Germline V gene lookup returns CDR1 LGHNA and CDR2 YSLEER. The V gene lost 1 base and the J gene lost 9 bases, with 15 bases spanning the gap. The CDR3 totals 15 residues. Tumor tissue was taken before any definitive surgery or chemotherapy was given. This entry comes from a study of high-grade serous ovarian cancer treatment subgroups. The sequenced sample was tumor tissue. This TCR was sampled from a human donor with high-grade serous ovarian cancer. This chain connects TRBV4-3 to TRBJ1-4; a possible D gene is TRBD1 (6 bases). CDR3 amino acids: CASSQVFGTQQKLFF. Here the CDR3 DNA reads TGCGCCAGCAGCCAAGTGTTCGGGACACAACAAAAACTGTTTTTT.